The source of this T cell receptor beta chain is a study of cytomegalovirus exposure and HLA in healthy donors (dated by TCRdb to about 2017). With regard to the full study: A later analysis indicated that the 120 or so validation repertoires were generated on the platform also employed for the 600 to 750 repertoires of the first cohort. The aim of the study was to test whether cataloging public T cell receptors could identify signatures of past pathogen exposure. Along with the approximately 650-subject first cohort, a separate validation cohort of 120 different subjects was used. To predict cytomegalovirus infection status, the study combined high-throughput TCR immunosequencing, statistical association of individual TCRs with disease status, and machine learning. Points the paper makes about the study in general: It was suggested by the authors that the approach could potentially be generalized to other disease states and immunological phenotypes. In the study, some 180 TCR beta chains were listed as associated with cytomegalovirus. A later analysis found that TCRs clustered in the first cohort also tended to co-occur in the 120 validation repertoires, with more than 90% of cluster scores above 0. All 120 repertoires were used to score co-occurrence in the validation cohort in a later analysis, because that analysis had no HLA typing for the cohort. Most TCR sequences were observed very rarely across donors, whereas some public TCRs were present in many individuals. Three of the identified cytomegalovirus-associated TCR beta chains were confirmed in vitro to be specific for cytomegalovirus antigens. In both the original and validation cohorts, the classifier was reported to diagnose cytomegalovirus status with high specificity and sensitivity.

Comments on this clone: What this receptor recognizes is not known. The sample holds no much larger clone one base away, and base qualities are not on file.

Separate from the approximately 730-subject first cohort, the validation cohort of 90 to 150 subjects was the group to which the donors belonged. Trimming takes 5 bases from V and 2 bases from J, and the germline ends sit 13 bases apart. Including cysteine and phenylalanine, the CDR3 has 14 amino acids. Only the CDR3 region is kept as DNA, spanning 42 bases read in frame from base 1. The germline V gene sets CDR1 to SGHTA and CDR2 to FQGNSA. The library relied on the immunoSEQ multiplex PCR assay. Per the source publication's procedure: To diagnose cytomegalovirus status from the catalog of TCR beta chain sequences, a statistical classification framework was built. Imported from immuneACCESS, the table was reduced by TCRdb to in-frame sequences with V and J called. These copies leave out some clones; in studies compared against another copy, an unresolved V gene accounts for under half, and the cause of the remainder is not known. The V and J calls and clone size were taken over from that table, and D and trimming were inferred from the DNA. The sample profile shows more than 250,000 clones; around 91% of them were found once. The ten top clones hold roughly 3% of the sample.

Sequenced material: PBMCs. The TCR originated in a woman in her thirties in good health and CMV-seronegative. The rearrangement combines TRBV7-2 with TRBJ2-7; a tentative D call is TRBD2 (6 bases match). The CDR3 has the sequence CASSAGLRTYEQYF. The DNA is as follows: TGTGCCAGCAGCGCGGGACTGAGGACCTACGAGCAGTACTTC. Reference TRBV7-2 and TRBJ2-7 genes cover what lies past the CDR3, so the full variable domain is GAGVSQSPSNKVTEKGKDVELRCDPISGHTALYWYRQSLGQGLEFLIYFQGNSAPDKSGLPSDRFSAERTGGSVSTLTIQRTQQEDSAVYLCASSAGLRTYEQYFGPGTRLTVT.